These 14 T cell receptor beta chains originate from one sample sequenced in a study of monozygotic twins with inflammatory bowel disease. TCRdb derives one entry per CDR3 protein from the 5' RACE reads, leaving out DNA. The listing contains over 90,000 distinct CDR3 sequences. Material: blood. The receptors here all came from a human donor with ulcerative colitis or Crohn's disease, or a healthy co-twin of an affected twin (not recorded which).

The rearrangement uses TRBV6-5 and TRBJ2-3; the D call from TCRdb, TRBD1, cannot be confirmed without DNA. The CDR3 totals 12 residues. Per germline, CDR1 MNHEY and CDR2 SVGAGI. The CDR3 here is CASSPGRQGQYF.

The chain carries TRBV5-1 and TRBJ2-3; the D call of TRBD2 rests on TCRdb alone, since no DNA is present to check it. CDR1 and CDR2 (germline): SGHRS, YFSETQ. The CDR3 is 14 residues long. The CDR3 spells CASHDYRNTDTQYF.

The chain joins TRBV18 to TRBJ1-1; the D call from TCRdb, TRBD1, cannot be confirmed without DNA. Germline-derived CDR1 and CDR2 are KGHSH and LQKENI. This CDR3 has 15 amino acids. CDR3 sequence reads: CASSPKGKKNTEAFF.

The genes are TRBV11-2 and TRBJ2-7; TCRdb reports TRBD2, a call that lacks DNA to check it against. Germline V CDR1 and CDR2: SGHAT, FQNNGV. This CDR3 is 15 amino acids long. The CDR3 reads CASSPTSGNVDEQYF. The whole variable domain, filled in from reference TRBV11-2 and TRBJ2-7, reads EAGVAQSPRYKIIEKRQSVAFWCNPISGHATLYWYQQILGQGPKLLIQFQNNGVVDDSQLPKDRFSAERLKGVDSTLKIQPAKLEDSAVYLCASSPTSGNVDEQYFGPGTRLTVT.

V gene TRBV6-1 combines with J gene TRBJ2-1. This CDR3 comprises 16 residues. From germline, CDR1 is MNHNS and CDR2 SASEGT. The CDR3 here is CASSIARHDSYNEQFF.

Here the CDR3 reads CASVGRWTGELFF. The chain employs TRBV6-6 and TRBJ2-2; the TCRdb call, TRBD2, lacks DNA for checking. The CDR3 covers 13 residues. CDR1 MNHNY and CDR2 SVGAGI come from the germline V gene (reference sequence).

The chain carries TRBV25-1 and TRBJ2-3; TCRdb proposes TRBD1, but this gene call is untestable without DNA. Germline V lookup: CDR1 MGHDK, CDR2 SYGVNS. CDR3 length equals 17 residues. The CDR3 sequence: CASERQGVIPSKDTQYF. Drawing the rest from reference TRBV25-1 and TRBJ2-3, the complete variable domain is EADIYQTPRYLVIGTGKKITLECSQTMGHDKMYWYQQDPGMELHLIHYSYGVNSTEKGDLSSESTVSRIRTEHFPLTLESARPSHTSQYLCASERQGVIPSKDTQYFGPGTRLTVL.

The chain is built from TRBV12-3 or TRBV12-4 and TRBJ2-7. The CDR3 length is 12 residues. This CDR3 is CASSLLPYEQYF.

The chain links TRBV6-2 or TRBV6-3 to TRBJ2-5; TCRdb gives TRBD1 as the D gene, but with no DNA this cannot be confirmed. The length of the CDR3 is 15 residues. Germline CDR1 reads MNHEY; CDR2 reads SVGEGT. Here the CDR3 reads CASSNRTVRKETQYF.

The chain is built from TRBV5-1 and TRBJ2-7; with no DNA, the TCRdb D assignment of TRBD1 cannot be verified. This CDR3 region has 15 residues. CDR1 is SGHRS and CDR2 is YFSETQ in the germline V gene. This CDR3 is CASSLGRGRGDEQYF.

The V call is TRBV7-2, the J call TRBJ1-2; as DNA is missing, the TRBD1 call by TCRdb cannot be tested. The CDR3 sequence is 12 residues long. The germline gives CDR1 SGHTA, CDR2 FQGNSA. This chain's CDR3 is CASSLDRSGYTF.

V is TRBV19 and J is TRBJ2-7; TCRdb's D gene call, TRBD1, goes unchecked for lack of DNA. CDR3 length: 13 residues. Germline V gene lookup returns CDR1 LNHDA and CDR2 SQIVND (reference sequence). The CDR3 sequence: CASSIGTGNEQYF.

V gene TRBV5-1 combines with J gene TRBJ2-4. Germline CDR1 SGHRS, CDR2 YFSETQ. The CDR3 runs to 15 residues. This CDR3 reads CASSLQEVAKNIQYF.

V gene TRBV5-1 combines with J gene TRBJ1-6. Germline CDR1 and CDR2: SGHRS and YFSETQ. The CDR3 consists of 14 residues. The CDR3: CASRRTSYNSPLHF.